The clone carrying this T cell receptor beta chain was observed a handful of times. The data stem from a study of blood T cell repertoires in COVID-19. As for the study in general: The United States, Italy and Spain were the sources of the acute and convalescent COVID-19 samples. PBMCs, B-cell-depleted T cells, or T cells were the source of the cDNA or gDNA that made up the material.

Trimming cost V 0 bases and J 2 bases, with 17 bases left between them. The germline V gene has CDR1 SGDLS and CDR2 YYNGEE. This CDR3 contains 17 residues. Per the study methods: Researchers report that nucleated cell counts were estimated from reference gene primer amplification. The repertoire was sequenced with immunoSEQ multiplex PCR; TCRdb's copy has only in-frame clones and lacks some. D and trimming come from the DNA, and the V and J calls and clone size come from that table. The sample yields 450,000 or so clones, about 90% seen once. This chain uses TRBV9 with TRBJ2-5, with TRBD1 as a possible D gene (6 bases). Sequenced: peripheral blood. This TCR came from a man younger than 35 with COVID-19, enrolled during active disease. CDR3 in DNA: TGTGCCAGCAGCGTAGATGAGTGGGGGCCCGTTCAAGAGACCCAGTACTTC. It encodes CASSVDEWGPVQETQYF.